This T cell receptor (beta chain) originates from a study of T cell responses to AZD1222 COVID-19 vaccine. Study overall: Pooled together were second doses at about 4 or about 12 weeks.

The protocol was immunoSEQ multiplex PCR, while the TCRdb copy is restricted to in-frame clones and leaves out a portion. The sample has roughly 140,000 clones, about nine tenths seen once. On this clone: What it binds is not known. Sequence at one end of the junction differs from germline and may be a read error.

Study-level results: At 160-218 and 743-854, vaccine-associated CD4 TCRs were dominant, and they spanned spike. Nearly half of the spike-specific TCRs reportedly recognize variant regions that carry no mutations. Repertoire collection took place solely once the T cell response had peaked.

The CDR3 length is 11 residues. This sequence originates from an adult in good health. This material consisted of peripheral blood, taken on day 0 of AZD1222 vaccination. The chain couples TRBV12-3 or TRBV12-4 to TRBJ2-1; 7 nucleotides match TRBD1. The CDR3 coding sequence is TGTGCCAGCAGTTTCCCGGGACAGCCCGTCTTC. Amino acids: CASSFPGQPVF.